This passage covers 31 T cell receptor beta chains from one sample sequenced in a study of response to subunit inactivated influenza vaccine. From the RT-PCR reads, TCRdb called clonotypes with MiXCR, one entry per CDR3 protein. The table lists about 190,000 distinct CDR3 sequences, roughly 14% of them singletons. The sequences come from CD8+ T cells sorted from PBMCs, collected 5 days after vaccination. Every receptor here comes from a man between 50 and 59 years old who received an inactivated influenza vaccine.

The CDR3 DNA sequence: TGTGCCAGCAGCTACGGGCCCCCCCCAGATACGCAGTATTTT. It codes for CASSYGPPPDTQYF. The J gene is TRBJ2-3, the V gene TRBV7-9; D uncertain. Germline V gives CDR1 SEHNR, CDR2 FQNEAQ (reference sequence). The CDR3 totals 14 residues. The V gene lost 4 bases and the J gene lost 4 bases, with 12 bases spanning the gap.

The rearrangement uses TRBV11-2 and TRBJ2-7; D uncertain. V was clipped by 0 bases and J by 0 bases, with 6 bases between them. Germline CDR1 and CDR2: SGHAT and FQNNGV. The CDR3 runs 14 residues. The CDR3 DNA follows: TGTGCCAGCAGCTTAGAGGGCAACTCCTACGAGCAGTACTTC. It specifies CASSLEGNSYEQYF.

The chain recombines TRBV6-2 or TRBV6-3 with TRBJ1-2, with D maybe TRBD1 (5 bases). Germline CDR1 and CDR2: MNHEY and SVGEGT. The ends were cut back, 0 bases at V and 7 bases at J, with 15 bases in the middle. This CDR3 comprises 15 residues. CDR3: CASSYSQTAMVGYTF. CDR3 nucleotides: TGTGCCAGCAGTTACTCCCAGACAGCTATGGTTGGCTACACCTTC.

This clonotype has more than one count but fewer than ten. The chain combines TRBV11-2 with TRBJ2-2; D gene uncertain. The CDR3 sequence is 16 residues long. CDR1 and CDR2 (germline): SGHAT, FQNNGV. V was trimmed by 5 bases and J by 0 bases, leaving 13 bases between them. CDR3 DNA: TGTGCCAGCAGCAAGCTGGGGATTGCGAACACCGGGGAGCTGTTTTTT. This sequence encodes CASSKLGIANTGELFF.

This clonotype was observed a few times. The chain employs TRBV3-1 and TRBJ2-7; D is possibly TRBD1 (6 bases). Germline CDR1 reads LGHDT; CDR2 reads YNNKEL (reference sequence). The CDR3 has 15 amino acids. The V end lost 3 bases, the J end lost 6 bases, and 18 bases lay between the germline ends. The CDR3 sequence is CASSHPGTGMGEQYF. CDR3 nucleotides: TGTGCCAGCAGCCACCCCGGAACAGGGATGGGCGAGCAGTACTTC.

This clonotype was picked up a small number of times. The V gene is TRBV4-1, the J gene TRBJ2-7, with D maybe TRBD2 (5 bases). V was clipped by 4 bases and J by 2 bases, with 15 bases between them. The CDR3 spans 15 residues. Germline-derived CDR1 and CDR2 are MGHRA and YSYEKL. CDR3 in amino acids: CASSLTRGPTYEQYF. CDR3 nucleotide sequence: TGCGCCAGCAGCCTCACACGCGGGCCTACCTACGAGCAGTACTTC.

In its sample, this clonotype was seen a few times. This chain uses TRBV19 with TRBJ1-1; the D gene is possibly TRBD1 (5 bases). This CDR3 comprises 14 residues. CDR1 LNHDA and CDR2 SQIVND come from the germline V gene (reference sequence). Trimming removed 1 base from V and 5 bases from J, with 11 bases in between. Written as DNA, the CDR3 is TGTGCCAGTAGTATAGTCGGGGGGTTGACTGAAGCTTTCTTT. Amino acid sequence: CASSIVGGLTEAFF.

This clonotype was picked up a small number of times. The rearrangement links TRBV7-9 to TRBJ2-7; TRBD2 might be the D (5 bases). The CDR3 runs to 15 residues. V lost 4 bases, J lost 6 bases, and 19 bases lay in between. Germline lookup yields CDR1 SEHNR and CDR2 FQNEAQ (reference sequence). As DNA, the CDR3 is TGTGCCAGCAGCTCCGGGGTCGCTCCCGCGGCCGAGCAGTACTTC. Its protein is CASSSGVAPAAEQYF. The whole variable domain, filled in from reference TRBV7-9 and TRBJ2-7, reads DTGVSQNPRHKITKRGQNVTFRCDPISEHNRLYWYRQTLGQGPEFLTYFQNEAQLEKSRLLSDRFSAERPKGSFSTLEIQRTEQGDSAMYLCASSSGVAPAAEQYFGPGTRLTVT.

This clonotype was counted ten times or more. This sequence joins TRBV10-3 and TRBJ2-1, with no clear D. Germline-derived CDR1 and CDR2 are ENHRY and SYGVKD. Trimming stripped 8 bases from V and 0 bases from J, with 14 bases between. The CDR3 spans 15 residues. In DNA, the CDR3 is TGTGCCATCGCGGAATTCCTAAGCTCCTACAATGAGCAGTTCTTC. The encoded protein is CAIAEFLSSYNEQFF.

This sequence joins TRBV15 and TRBJ1-2; no definite D call. The CDR3 has 13 amino acids. Germline loops: CDR1 LNHNV, CDR2 YYDKDF (reference sequence). V gave up 5 bases and J gave up 0 bases, with 7 bases separating them. The CDR3: CATSSSANYGYTF. Here the CDR3 DNA reads TGTGCCACCAGCTCCTCCGCTAACTATGGCTACACCTTC.

The rearrangement joins TRBV12-3 or TRBV12-4 to TRBJ2-7; D gene uncertain. The CDR3 has 12 residues. The ends were cut back, 5 bases at V and 2 bases at J, with 7 bases in the middle. For the CDR3, the DNA is TGTGCCAGCAGTCCTAATACCTACGAGCAGTACTTC. Protein: CASSPNTYEQYF.

This clonotype was counted a few times. The rearrangement uses TRBV30 and TRBJ2-1; 10 nucleotides align to TRBD1. The germline V gene encodes CDR1 GTSNPN and CDR2 SVGIG (reference sequence). Trimming took 6 bases from V and 9 from J; bases not matched to a gene: 8. This CDR3 contains 13 residues. The CDR3 DNA reads TGTGCCTGCGAGGGGACAGGGGTTGGTGAGCAGTTCTTC. This codes for CACEGTGVGEQFF.

This clonotype was observed a few times. J is TRBJ2-5 and V is TRBV2; the D gene is possibly TRBD2 (6 bases). The V gene's germline CDR1 is SNHLY and CDR2 FYNNEI. There are 13 residues in the CDR3. V gave up 5 bases and J gave up 4 bases, with 11 bases separating them. The CDR3 region is CASSYGTPETQYF. CDR3 bases: TGTGCCAGCAGTTACGGGACTCCAGAGACCCAGTACTTC.

The gene calls are TRBV11-2 and TRBJ2-3, with TRBD1 as a possible D gene (5 bases). The germline gives CDR1 SGHAT, CDR2 FQNNGV. CDR3 length: 15 residues. Trimming cost V 2 bases and J 5 bases, with 14 bases left between them. The CDR3 loop reads CASSLSGRVGDTQYF. In DNA, the CDR3 is TGTGCCAGCAGCTTATCGGGCAGGGTGGGAGATACGCAGTATTTT.

This clonotype showed up just a few times. The chain carries TRBV12-3 or TRBV12-4 and TRBJ2-5; D gene unclear. V was shortened by 7 bases and J by 1 base, with 10 bases between the two germline ends. This CDR3 has 13 amino acids. The CDR3 DNA is TGTGCCAGCACCATCAGAGTCCAAGAGACCCAGTACTTC. Residues: CASTIRVQETQYF.

This clonotype was counted a few times. This chain uses TRBV27 with TRBJ2-7, with 8 nucleotides matching TRBD2. The CDR3 contains 15 residues. Germline V gene sequence: CDR1 MNHEY, CDR2 SMNVEV (reference sequence). The ends lost 3 bases at V and 2 bases at J; junction bases unmatched: 6. The chain's CDR3 is CASSFSSGRPYEQYF. The CDR3 bases are TGTGCCAGCAGTTTCTCAAGCGGGAGACCCTACGAGCAGTACTTC.

This clonotype appeared a few times. The chain is built from TRBV9 and TRBJ2-7; 7 nucleotides agree with TRBD1. Trimming cost V 4 bases and J 6 bases; bases outside gene matches: 13. The CDR3 has 15 amino acids. Germline loops: CDR1 SGDLS, CDR2 YYNGEE. The CDR3 spells CASSPPGQEGSEQYF. As DNA, the CDR3 is TGTGCCAGCAGCCCTCCCGGACAGGAAGGGAGCGAGCAGTACTTC.

This clonotype was counted only a few times. The chain couples TRBV15 to TRBJ2-3, with TRBD2 matching over 15 bases. The CDR3 is made up of 16 amino acids. Germline V gives CDR1 LNHNV, CDR2 YYDKDF (reference sequence). V gave up 7 bases and J gave up 4 bases; unmatched junction bases: 6. The CDR3 protein is CATNRGLAGGADTQYF. The CDR3 region has the DNA TGTGCCACCAACCGGGGACTAGCGGGGGGTGCAGATACGCAGTATTTT. Looking up the rest from reference TRBV15 and TRBJ2-3 gives the full variable domain: DAMVIQNPRYQVTQFGKPVTLSCSQTLNHNVMYWYQQKSSQAPKLLFHYYDKDFNNEADTPDNFQSRRPNTSFCFLDIRSPGLGDTAMYLCATNRGLAGGADTQYFGPGTRLTVL.

Points on this clonotype: One junction end does not reproduce the germline sequence, and a read error may be involved. The V gene is TRBV2, the J gene TRBJ2-2, with 9 bases aligning to TRBD1. The CDR3 length is 18 residues. Per germline, CDR1 SNHLY and CDR2 FYNNEI. CDR3 in amino acids: CAISPGTGYAGNTGELFF. CDR3 bases: TGTGCCATCAGTCCCGGGACAGGGTACGCAGGGAACACCGGGGAGCTGTTTTTT. Full variable domain (remainder filled in from reference TRBV2 and TRBJ2-2): EPEVTQTPSHQVTQMGQEVILRCVPISNHLYFYWYRQILGQKVEFLVSFYNNEISEKSEIFDDQFSVERPDGSNFTLKIRSTKLEDSAMYFCAISPGTGYAGNTGELFFGEGSRLTVL.

In this sample, this clonotype turned up a few times. The V gene is TRBV6-5, the J gene TRBJ2-2; the D gene is possibly TRBD2 (5 bases). The CDR3 runs to 12 residues. Germline V lookup: CDR1 MNHEY, CDR2 SVGAGI. The V and J ends lost 8 bases and 7 bases respectively, with 11 bases between them. The CDR3 here is CASSPGDGELFF. The CDR3 DNA reads as TGTGCCAGCTCCCCCGGGGACGGGGAGCTGTTTTTT.

The rearrangement uses TRBV2 and TRBJ2-1, with TRBD1 matching 8 bases. J was trimmed by 4 bases and V by 1 base; bases with no gene match: 0. Germline V lookup: CDR1 SNHLY, CDR2 FYNNEI. The CDR3 spans 14 residues. The CDR3 coding sequence is TGTGCCAGCAGTGAAGGGACAGGGTACAATGAGCAGTTCTTC. It codes for CASSEGTGYNEQFF.

J is TRBJ2-3 and V is TRBV10-3; the D gene is possibly TRBD2 (6 bases). Germline CDR1 ENHRY, CDR2 SYGVKD. The CDR3 has 15 residues. V was trimmed by 2 bases and J by 2 bases, leaving 11 bases between them. The CDR3 DNA is TGTGCCATCAGTGAGGGCGGGGCTCCCACAGATACGCAGTATTTT. Its protein is CAISEGGAPTDTQYF.

The chain combines TRBV12-3 or TRBV12-4 with TRBJ2-1; 12 nucleotides match TRBD2. Trimming at V came to 6 bases and at J to 8 bases, leaving 8 bases not matched to a gene. The CDR3 consists of 15 residues. The CDR3 DNA sequence: TGTGCCAGCAGGCCAACTAGCGGGAGGACGGATGAGCAGTTCTTC. Its protein product is CASRPTSGRTDEQFF.

This clonotype was seen repeatedly, ten times or more. This chain connects TRBV5-1 to TRBJ1-6; 8 nucleotides match TRBD1. V gave up 4 bases and J gave up 0 bases; unmatched junction bases: 12. The germline V gene encodes CDR1 SGHRS and CDR2 YFSETQ. The CDR3 length is 19 residues. CDR3 amino acids: CASSPTNRDRSSYNSPLHF. The CDR3 DNA reads TGCGCCAGCAGCCCAACTAACCGGGACAGGAGCTCCTATAATTCACCCCTCCACTTT.

This chain links TRBV15 with TRBJ2-3, with D hard to call. The CDR3 runs 17 residues. CDR1 is LNHNV and CDR2 is YYDKDF in the germline V gene (reference sequence). The V gene lost 3 bases and the J gene lost 0 bases, with 16 bases spanning the gap. The CDR3 DNA follows: TGTGCCACCAGCAGGTCTCCCCGAGGAGCTAGCACAGATACGCAGTATTTT. Protein sequence: CATSRSPRGASTDTQYF.

The V and J genes are TRBV7-8 and TRBJ2-7; a weak D match, TRBD2 (5 bases). This CDR3 has 14 residues. CDR1 and CDR2 (germline): SGHVS, FQNEAQ. V lost 0 bases to trimming and J lost 5 bases, with 11 bases between them. The CDR3 DNA sequence: TGTGCCAGCAGCTTAGCGGGGAGTTCAGACGAGCAGTACTTC. Amino acids: CASSLAGSSDEQYF.

This clonotype has only a few counts. The chain combines TRBV28 with TRBJ1-1, with a weak D call TRBD1 (6 bases). V lost 4 bases and J lost 0, with 12 bases in between. CDR1 is MDHEN, CDR2 SYDVKM, per germline. The CDR3 consists of 15 residues. CDR3 DNA: TGTGCCAGCAGTTATGGACAGCCCATGAACACTGAAGCTTTCTTT. Translated: CASSYGQPMNTEAFF.

The CDR3 region has the DNA TGTGCCAGCAGCTTGGGGCGGGGGTTATCCTACGAGCAGTACTTC. This sequence encodes CASSLGRGLSYEQYF. The genes are TRBV7-6 and TRBJ2-7, with 7 bases lining up with TRBD2. Germline V gene data show CDR1 as SGHVS and CDR2 as FNYEAQ. The CDR3 is 15 residues long. The V gene end was trimmed by 3 bases and the J gene end by 1 base; junction bases not matched to a gene: 6.

This clonotype was counted between two and nine times. V is TRBV2 and J is TRBJ2-1; maybe TRBD1 (7 bases). V lost 9 bases and J lost 8, with 14 bases in between. The CDR3 has 12 amino acids. Germline V CDR1 and CDR2: SNHLY, FYNNEI. CDR3 in amino acids: CARRDRGDEQFF. The CDR3 coding sequence is TGTGCCAGGCGGGACAGAGGAGATGAGCAGTTCTTC.

The V and J genes are TRBV5-1 and TRBJ2-3; D not resolved. The V gene's germline CDR1 is SGHRS and CDR2 YFSETQ. The CDR3 covers 16 residues. The V gene lost 0 bases and the J gene lost 2 bases, with 13 bases spanning the gap. The CDR3 sequence is CASSLAVPGTTDTQYF. In DNA form, the CDR3 reads TGCGCCAGCAGCTTGGCAGTGCCGGGTACCACAGATACGCAGTATTTT.

This rearrangement joins TRBV5-5 to TRBJ2-1, with 7 bases matching TRBD2. This CDR3 contains 15 residues. Trimming removed 0 bases from V and 7 bases from J; junction bases left unmatched: 7. CDR1 and CDR2 from the germline V gene are SGHKS and YYEKEE (reference sequence). The CDR3 region is CASSLALRESNEQFF. CDR3 nucleotides: TGTGCCAGCAGCTTGGCCTTGCGGGAGAGTAATGAGCAGTTCTTC. Full variable domain (rest looked up from reference TRBV5-5 and TRBJ2-1): DAGVTQSPTHLIKTRGQQVTLRCSPISGHKSVSWYQQVLGQGPQFIFQYYEKEERGRGNFPDRFSARQFPNYSSELNVNALLLGDSALYLCASSLALRESNEQFFGPGTRLTVL.